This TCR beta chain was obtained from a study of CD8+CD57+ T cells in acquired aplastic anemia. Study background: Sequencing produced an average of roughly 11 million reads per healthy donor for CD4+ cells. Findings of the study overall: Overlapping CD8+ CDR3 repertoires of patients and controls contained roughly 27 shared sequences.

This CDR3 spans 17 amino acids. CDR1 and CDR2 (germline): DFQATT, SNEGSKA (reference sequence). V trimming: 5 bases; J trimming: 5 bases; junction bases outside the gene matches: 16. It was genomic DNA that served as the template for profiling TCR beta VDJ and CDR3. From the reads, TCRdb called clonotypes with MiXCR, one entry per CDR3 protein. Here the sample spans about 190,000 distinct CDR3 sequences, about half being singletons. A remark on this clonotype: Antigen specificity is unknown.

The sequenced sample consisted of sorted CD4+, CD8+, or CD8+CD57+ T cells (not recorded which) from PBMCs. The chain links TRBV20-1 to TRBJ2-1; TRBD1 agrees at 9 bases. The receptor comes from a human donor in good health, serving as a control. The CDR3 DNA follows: TGCAGTGCTGGTGGACTCACCGGGACAGGGAGAAACAATGAGCAGTTCTTC. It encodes CSAGGLTGTGRNNEQFF.